The present TCR beta chain was sequenced within a study of neurological immune-mediated disorders. Overall study results and limits: Healthy controls had more TCR clonal expansion than multiple sclerosis, which showed the least, whereas HTLV-1-associated myelopathy showed the most.

TCRdb passed the 5' RACE reads through MiXCR, listing each CDR3 protein once. The data contain under 15,000 distinct CDR3 sequences, 13% of them singletons. This CDR3 contains 16 residues. The junction had 9 bases not matched to a gene; V was cut back by 7 bases and J by 4 bases. This clonotype was detected ten times or more. The antigen is undetermined. This sequence joins TRBV12-3 or TRBV12-4 and TRBJ2-1; 11 bases fit TRBD2. The TCR originated in a female donor with HTLV-1-associated myelopathy (HAM/TSP). Material for sequencing was CD8+ T cells from blood. The CDR3 spells CASTTGLAVRYNEQFF. The CDR3 DNA is TGTGCCAGCACCACGGGACTAGCGGTGAGATACAATGAGCAGTTCTTC.